This TCR beta chain was recorded in a study of blood T cell repertoires in COVID-19 (dated by TCRdb to the early 2020s). Some background on the complete study: Samples from collaborators originated in the United States, Italy and Spain and spanned both the acute and convalescent phases of COVID-19. The material from the prospective study consisted of cDNA or gDNA derived from T cells, B-cell-depleted T cells, or PBMCs. Deeply sampled blood TCRbeta repertoires from subjects exposed to, actively infected with, or recovered from COVID-19 were included in the dataset. A freely available public database, intended as a resource for researchers studying the immune response to SARS-CoV-2, is where the repertoires were released. The samples were drawn from the first 160 participants of the ongoing ImmuneRACE study and from 1,254 subjects provided by 6 global collaborators. Sample metadata almost always included a de-identified subject ID, COVID-19 status, age in years and sex. HLA class I and class II types, where available, came from metadata supplied by the sample provider rather than from assay-based typing. General conclusions and limits of the study: The amount of clinical and demographic metadata varied by source and participant and was provided uncurated.

Each collaborating institution followed its own protocols to collect whole blood in K2EDTA tubes. For TCRbeta analysis, collaborators shipped samples as frozen whole blood, isolated PBMCs, or DNA extracted from either of those sample types. Comments on this clone: The clone's antigen remains unknown. Base qualities are not at hand, and no much larger clone is one base apart.

TCRbeta CDR3 regions were amplified from genomic DNA using the immunoSEQ Assay, a bias-controlled multiplex PCR. Per the authors' processing: Within the assay, amplification of reference gene primers was used to estimate how many nucleated cells each sample contained. Sequence reads were collapsed and filtered to measure the absolute abundance of every unique TCRbeta CDR3 rearrangement. For each sample, productive Simpson clonality was calculated as the square root of Simpson's diversity index across productive rearrangements. The table comes from immuneACCESS by way of TCRdb, which keeps in-frame sequences with V and J called. Part of the clones is missing from these tables; in studies checked, under half for an unresolved V gene and the rest for unknown reasons. V, J and clone size were drawn from that table, and D and trimming were deduced from the DNA. Present in this sample are 120,000 to 150,000 clones, around 84% of which were seen just once. About 8% of the sample comes from the top ten.

The CDR3 sequence holds 16 residues, the cysteine and phenylalanine included. Only the CDR3 DNA is retained, 48 bases long and in frame from the first base. According to the germline V gene (reference sequence), CDR1 reads MNHNY and CDR2 reads SVGAGI. Germline trimming: 5 bases from V, 1 base from J; junction bases outside gene matches: 7. This receptor chain uses TRBV6-6 and TRBJ2-4; 8 bases in the middle match TRBD2. Source material: peripheral blood. The clonotype originates from a woman in her sixties with acute or convalescent COVID-19. CDR3 region: CASSRTGGGAKNIQYF. The nucleotide sequence is given as TGTGCCAGCAGTCGAACAGGCGGGGGGGCCAAAAACATTCAGTACTTC.